Listed here are 27 T cell receptor beta chains from one sample, sequenced in a study of early T cells in non-severe SARS-CoV-2 infection. A single record per CDR3 protein comes from TCRdb applying MiXCR to the 5' RACE reads. The profile shows under 55,000 distinct CDR3 sequences, 11% of them singletons. Material for sequencing was whole blood. All receptors come from an adult who was a healthcare worker with PCR-confirmed SARS-CoV-2 infection or an uninfected control (not recorded which).

This clonotype has more than one count but fewer than ten. The J gene is TRBJ2-1, the V gene TRBV10-3, with D perhaps TRBD2 (7 bases). V was pared by 10 bases and J by 5 bases, with 21 bases between. This CDR3 contains 15 residues. Germline V gene lookup returns CDR1 ENHRY and CDR2 SYGVKD. CDR3 nucleotide sequence: TGTGCCACCTGCGATAGGGGGGGGCACGACAATGAGCAGTTCTTC. Translated, it gives CATCDRGGHDNEQFF.

In this sample, this clonotype turned up many times. J is TRBJ1-2 and V is TRBV29-1, with a weak D call TRBD1 (5 bases). The CDR3 contains 13 residues. Looked up from germline, CDR1 is SQVTM and CDR2 is ANQGSEA. V shed 8 bases and J shed 8 bases, with 21 bases lying between them. The CDR3 region has the DNA TGCAGCTGTGTGATATGGGACCTACCCGGCTACACCTTC. As protein: CSCVIWDLPGYTF.

This clonotype was seen ten or more times. The genes are TRBV5-4 and TRBJ2-1, with 9 nucleotides matching TRBD1. This CDR3 is built from 14 residues. In germline, CDR1 is SGHNT, CDR2 YYREEE (reference sequence). The V gene end was trimmed by 2 bases and the J gene end by 8 bases; junction bases not matched to a gene: 5. The CDR3 sequence: CASSFGQGFDEQFF. CDR3 bases: TGTGCCAGCAGCTTCGGACAGGGGTTCGATGAGCAGTTCTTC.

This clonotype was found once. The genes are TRBV20-1 and TRBJ1-5, with D possibly being TRBD1 (6 bases). Trimming cost V 8 bases and J 1 base, with 15 bases left between them. Germline values: CDR1 DFQATT, CDR2 SNEGSKA (reference sequence). This CDR3 is built from 14 residues. CDR3 in DNA: TGCAGTTCGAGCACCAGGGGAAGCAATCAGCCCCAGCATTTT. Its protein is CSSSTRGSNQPQHF.

The table lists this clonotype with many counts. The V gene is TRBV29-1, the J gene TRBJ2-7, with D possibly being TRBD2 (6 bases). This CDR3 comprises 14 residues. Trimming took 0 bases from V and 6 from J, leaving 15 bases between them. Germline V CDR1 and CDR2: SQVTM, ANQGSEA. In nucleotides, the CDR3 is TGCAGCGTTGAAGATCGGTGGAGGGTTGGCGAGCAGTACTTC. Residues: CSVEDRWRVGEQYF.

As DNA, the CDR3 is TGTGCCAGCAGCTTAGGCCGACAGGGGGAATGGACAGATACGCAGTATTTT. Its protein product is CASSLGRQGEWTDTQYF. The J gene is TRBJ2-3, the V gene TRBV7-9, with 9 bases aligning to TRBD1. The CDR3 loop spans 17 amino acids. Germline V gene lookup returns CDR1 SEHNR and CDR2 FQNEAQ (reference sequence). V trimming: 1 base; J trimming: 3 bases; junction bases outside the gene matches: 8.

This clonotype was found many times. The CDR3 bases are TGTGCCAGCAGCGTAGCGGTGGGAGCTCCTTACGAGCAGTACTTC. Its translation is CASSVAVGAPYEQYF. The chain is built from TRBV9 and TRBJ2-7, with TRBD2 as a possible D gene (5 bases). Germline CDR1 and CDR2: SGDLS and YYNGEE. This CDR3 is built from 15 residues. The germline V and J ends were trimmed by 0 bases and 4 bases, with 14 bases remaining between them.

By sample share, this clonotype is medium-sized. V and J are TRBV6-1 and TRBJ1-1; D not resolved. The V gene's germline CDR1 is MNHNS and CDR2 SASEGT. The CDR3 is 15 residues long. Trimming took off 1 base at V and 1 base at J, with 10 bases between the two ends. The CDR3 region is CASSEGFLGNTEAFF. The CDR3 nucleotides are TGTGCCAGCAGTGAAGGGTTTTTGGGGAACACTGAAGCTTTCTTT.

This clonotype was found many times. The chain joins TRBV6-2 or TRBV6-3 to TRBJ2-1; TRBD1 aligns across 7 bases. CDR3 length equals 16 residues. Germline trimming cut 3 bases from V and 5 bases from J; bases unmatched to any gene: 10. Germline V lookup: CDR1 MNHEY, CDR2 SVGEGT. The CDR3 region is CASSYPRQGSHNEQFF. As DNA, the CDR3 is TGTGCCAGCAGTTATCCCCGACAGGGTAGCCACAATGAGCAGTTCTTC.

This clonotype was seen at least ten times. The J gene is TRBJ1-6, the V gene TRBV28; TRBD1 might be the D (5 bases). Germline values: CDR1 MDHEN, CDR2 SYDVKM. The CDR3 is 15 amino acids. Trimming removed 2 bases from V and 9 bases from J, with 14 bases in between. This CDR3 is CASSLRGLIVSPLHF. CDR3 DNA: TGTGCCAGCAGTTTAAGGGGACTAATAGTTTCACCCCTCCACTTT.

The genes are TRBV7-9 and TRBJ1-1, with TRBD1 matching over 8 bases. With 0 bases clipped from V and 11 bases from J, the junction kept 11 bases outside the gene matches. This CDR3 is built from 15 residues. Germline V lookup: CDR1 SEHNR, CDR2 FQNEAQ (reference sequence). The CDR3 is CASSLAAGGADGAFF. The CDR3 DNA is TGTGCCAGCAGCTTAGCGGCAGGGGGCGCGGATGGGGCTTTCTTT.

This clonotype was recorded many times. The V gene is TRBV28, the J gene TRBJ2-2; TRBD2 is a possible D gene (6 bases). This CDR3 region has 16 residues. Germline values: CDR1 MDHEN, CDR2 SYDVKM. Trimming took 4 bases from V and 4 from J, leaving 16 bases between them. The CDR3 is CASSSGAGKGTGELFF. For the CDR3, the DNA is TGTGCCAGCAGTTCTGGTGCGGGAAAGGGCACCGGGGAGCTGTTTTTT.

This clonotype appeared a few times. This chain links TRBV7-2 with TRBJ2-7, with D perhaps matching TRBD2 (6 bases). The CDR3 runs 14 residues. Germline CDR1 and CDR2: SGHTA and FQGNSA. Trimming took 5 bases from V and 0 from J, leaving 11 bases between them. Here the CDR3 reads CASSPRDSSYEQYF. The CDR3 DNA is TGTGCCAGCAGCCCCCGGGACTCCTCCTACGAGCAGTACTTC.

In this sample, this clonotype turned up many times. This chain connects TRBV7-9 to TRBJ1-2; possibly TRBD1 for D (5 bases). V was trimmed by 5 bases and J by 8 bases, leaving 15 bases between them. Per germline, CDR1 SEHNR and CDR2 FQNEAQ (reference sequence). The CDR3 is 13 residues long. CDR3 sequence reads: CASSKSGAPGYTF. The CDR3 nucleotides are TGTGCCAGCAGCAAATCCGGGGCCCCCGGCTACACCTTC.

A remark on this clonotype: Given a much more abundant clone one base away, this may be a read error. No conserved phenylalanine or tryptophan ends this CDR3, so it is likely a read error. The DNA is left out, because the CDR3 cannot be placed on it with certainty; the CDR3 is given as TCRdb lists it. The chain links TRBV4-3 to TRBJ1-4; the table's D call, TRBD1, has no DNA check behind it. Germline-derived CDR1 and CDR2 are LGHNA and YSLEER. Both ends counted, the CDR3 spans 17 residues. The CDR3: CASSQEPRPGQGGRPFS.

This clonotype turned up a few times. The gene calls are TRBV29-1 and TRBJ2-7, with D maybe TRBD1 (5 bases). Per the germline V gene, CDR1 is SQVTM and CDR2 is ANQGSEA. Trimming stripped 1 base from V and 7 bases from J, with 11 bases between. The CDR3 has 12 residues. CDR3: CSVEGRVGEQYF. CDR3 coding DNA: TGCAGCGTTGAAGGCAGGGTGGGGGAGCAGTACTTC.

The rearrangement links TRBV7-9 to TRBJ2-2; D gene unclear. Germline assignment: CDR1 SEHNR and CDR2 FQNEAQ (reference sequence). Trimming shortened V by 1 base and J by 7 bases, and 4 bases separated the two germline ends. CDR3 length: 12 residues. In DNA form, the CDR3 reads TGTGCCAGCAGCTTAGACTACGGGGAGCTGTTTTTT. It is translated as CASSLDYGELFF.

CDR3 in DNA: TGTGCCAGCAGTTCGAAAGAGACCCAGTACTTC. Translating gives CASSSKETQYF. This chain links TRBV6-2 or TRBV6-3 with TRBJ2-5; D unresolved. V was pared by 4 bases and J by 3 bases, with 3 bases between. Germline lookup yields CDR1 MNHEY and CDR2 SVGEGT. The CDR3 is 11 residues long.

The rearrangement links TRBV5-1 to TRBJ2-7; 7 positions agree with TRBD1. J gave up 7 bases and V 4 bases, and 14 bases lay outside the gene matches. CDR3 size: 15 residues. Germline V gene sequence: CDR1 SGHRS, CDR2 YFSETQ. The CDR3 loop reads CASSPTGQPFFEQYF. The CDR3 bases are TGCGCCAGCAGCCCCACGGGACAGCCGTTCTTTGAGCAGTACTTC.

This clonotype was seen repeatedly, ten times or more. The chain joins TRBV9 to TRBJ1-1, with unresolved D. The germline V and J ends were trimmed by 2 bases and 4 bases, with 9 bases remaining between them. The CDR3 consists of 13 residues. Germline CDR1 and CDR2: SGDLS and YYNGEE. This CDR3 is CASSVHAGTEAFF. The CDR3 region has the DNA TGTGCCAGCAGCGTTCACGCGGGCACTGAAGCTTTCTTT.

The J gene is TRBJ2-4, the V gene TRBV7-2; 7 bases match TRBD2. Trimming at V came to 2 bases and at J to 0 bases, leaving 4 bases not matched to a gene. The CDR3 sequence is 16 residues long. Germline values: CDR1 SGHTA, CDR2 FQGNSA. The CDR3: CASSLLAGLAKNIQYF. CDR3 sequence (DNA): TGTGCCAGCAGCTTATTAGCGGGCTTAGCCAAAAACATTCAGTACTTC.

Only a few counts were recorded for this clonotype. The chain is built from TRBV20-1 and TRBJ2-3; 7 nucleotides line up with TRBD2. The germline gives CDR1 DFQATT, CDR2 SNEGSKA (reference sequence). Germline trimming cut 3 bases from V and 4 bases from J; bases unmatched to any gene: 7. This CDR3 has 14 residues. The CDR3 DNA reads TGCAGTGCTAGTGAAGCGGGACGGTCAGATACGCAGTATTTT. This gives the protein CSASEAGRSDTQYF.

This clonotype was recorded at least ten times. This rearrangement joins TRBV20-1 to TRBJ1-1, with 8 bases that match TRBD1. This CDR3 is 13 amino acids long. The V gene's germline CDR1 is DFQATT and CDR2 SNEGSKA (reference sequence). The trim removed 1 base at V and 4 bases at J, leaving 2 bases unmatched. Here the CDR3 reads CSARGTGITEAFF. The CDR3 DNA follows: TGCAGTGCTAGAGGGACAGGGATCACTGAAGCTTTCTTT.

This clonotype was recorded a few times. This sequence joins TRBV28 and TRBJ2-5; D call uncertain. The germline CDR1 and CDR2 sequences are MDHEN and SYDVKM. The V end was cut by 5 bases, the J end by 3 bases, with 10 bases between. The CDR3 covers 13 residues. CDR3 nucleotide sequence: TGTGCCAGCAGTCCCATTGGGGAAGAGACCCAGTACTTC. Protein sequence: CASSPIGEETQYF.

This clonotype was observed many times. This chain links TRBV11-1 with TRBJ2-2, with 7 bases fitting TRBD2. This CDR3 region has 14 residues. The junction had 4 bases not matched to a gene; V was cut back by 7 bases and J by 2 bases. Germline CDR1 reads SGHAT; CDR2 reads FQDESV (reference sequence). CDR3 amino acids: CASKGLTNTGELFF. The DNA of the CDR3 is TGTGCCAGCAAGGGACTAACCAACACCGGGGAGCTGTTTTTT. The whole variable domain, remainder taken from reference TRBV11-1 and TRBJ2-2, is EAEVAQSPRYKITEKSQAVAFWCDPISGHATLYWYRQILGQGPELLVQFQDESVVDDSQLPKDRFSAERLKGVDSTLKIQPAELGDSAMYLCASKGLTNTGELFFGEGSRLTVL.

The chain joins TRBV7-2 to TRBJ2-2, with D tentatively TRBD2 (5 bases). Germline V gene data show CDR1 as SGHTA and CDR2 as FQGNSA. V lost 4 bases to trimming and J lost 6 bases, with 12 bases between them. The CDR3 totals 14 residues. CDR3 protein: CASSSRLGAGELFF. The CDR3, as DNA: TGTGCCAGCAGCTCCCGACTCGGGGCCGGGGAGCTGTTTTTT.

The chain's CDR3 is CASSPPGGGSSDTQYF. The CDR3 DNA reads TGTGCCAGCAGCCCTCCCGGGGGCGGGAGTTCAGATACGCAGTATTTT. The gene calls are TRBV7-9 and TRBJ2-3; D may be TRBD2 (7 bases). Germline-derived CDR1 and CDR2 are SEHNR and FQNEAQ (reference sequence). The CDR3 contains 16 residues. Trimming took 5 bases from V and 4 from J, leaving 19 bases between them.